The 26 T cell receptor beta chains listed next were all sequenced from one sample in a study of T cell changes during pregnancy in multiple sclerosis. Produced via immunoSEQ multiplex PCR; TCRdb's table is partial and in-frame only. The sample has more than 30,000 clones, just under 95% seen once. Sequenced here: CD8+ T cells from peripheral blood mononuclear cells, sampled in the third trimester of pregnancy. Every receptor here comes from a female donor with multiple sclerosis, enrolled in a pregnancy study.

The V call is TRBV5-6, the J call TRBJ2-7, with 8 nucleotides matching TRBD2. The V gene's germline CDR1 is SGHDT and CDR2 YYEEEE. This CDR3 is built from 16 residues. V dropped 2 bases and J dropped 3; count of bases not matched to a gene: 10. CDR3 sequence: CASSFGAGVLGYEQYF. The CDR3 DNA sequence: TGTGCCAGCAGCTTTGGAGCGGGGGTGTTGGGCTACGAGCAGTACTTC.

This rearrangement joins TRBV6-5 to TRBJ1-2; D is undetermined. Germline V gene data show CDR1 as MNHEY and CDR2 as SVGAGI. This CDR3 has 13 amino acids. Trimming cost V 6 bases and J 0 bases, with 8 bases left between them. The CDR3 here is CASSPEPNYGYTF. The CDR3 DNA follows: TGTGCCAGCAGCCCGGAGCCTAACTATGGCTACACCTTC.

This chain joins TRBV7-9 and TRBJ1-3, with 7 bases that match TRBD1. The J segment lost 4 bases and the V segment lost 4 bases, leaving 4 bases of the junction unmatched. From germline, CDR1 is SEHNR and CDR2 FQNEAQ (reference sequence). CDR3 size: 14 residues. The CDR3 here is CASSSPGQGNTIYF. CDR3 nucleotide sequence: TGTGCCAGCAGCTCACCGGGACAGGGAAACACCATATATTTT.

V is TRBV4-1 and J is TRBJ1-1, with TRBD1 as a possible D gene (5 bases). The CDR3 has 12 amino acids. CDR1 is MGHRA and CDR2 is YSYEKL in the germline V gene. Trimming pared 4 bases from V and 3 bases from J, leaving 6 bases between. CDR3 residues: CASSRGDTEAFF. For the CDR3, the DNA is TGCGCCAGCAGCCGGGGCGACACTGAAGCTTTCTTT.

The V and J genes are TRBV29-1 and TRBJ2-2, with D perhaps matching TRBD1 (6 bases). Germline V CDR1 and CDR2: SQVTM, ANQGSEA. The CDR3 runs 13 residues. The germline V and J ends were trimmed by 4 bases and 5 bases, with 11 bases remaining between them. The CDR3 spells CSVGTESTGELFF. The CDR3 DNA is TGCAGCGTTGGGACAGAGAGTACCGGGGAGCTGTTTTTT.

V and J are TRBV30 and TRBJ1-2; a weak D match, TRBD1 (6 bases). Trimming shortened V by 1 base and J by 4 bases, and 13 bases separated the two germline ends. The length of the CDR3 is 14 residues. CDR1 is GTSNPN, CDR2 SVGIG, per germline (reference sequence). The CDR3 reads CAWSGEGEVYGYTF. In nucleotides, the CDR3 is TGTGCCTGGAGTGGGGAGGGGGAGGTCTATGGCTACACCTTC.

This clone was recorded only once. This rearrangement joins TRBV6-1 to TRBJ2-5; 7 bases fit TRBD1. The CDR3 is 17 residues long. Germline values: CDR1 MNHNS, CDR2 SASEGT. The V segment lost 1 base and the J segment 0 bases; nucleotides outside the gene matches: 8. CDR3 nucleotides: TGTGCCAGCAGTGAAGGGGACCTCAGGGGGTACCAAGAGACCCAGTACTTC. This codes for CASSEGDLRGYQETQYF.

The V call is TRBV19, the J call TRBJ2-5; 8 nucleotides line up with TRBD2. Germline loops: CDR1 LNHDA, CDR2 SQIVND (reference sequence). The CDR3 has 14 residues. The V segment lost 6 bases and the J segment 5 bases; nucleotides outside the gene matches: 8. This CDR3 reads CASSGGAYEETQYF. The CDR3 DNA sequence: TGTGCCAGTAGCGGGGGGGCTTATGAGGAGACCCAGTACTTC.

This sequence joins TRBV14 and TRBJ2-1, with no clear D. The CDR3 contains 14 residues. From germline, CDR1 is SGHDN and CDR2 FVKESK. Trimming took off 0 bases at V and 5 bases at J, with 8 bases between the two ends. The CDR3 reads CASSQDPGHNEQFF. The DNA for the CDR3 is TGTGCCAGCAGCCAAGACCCGGGTCACAATGAGCAGTTCTTC.

The chain recombines TRBV19 with TRBJ1-1; TRBD1 is a possible D gene (5 bases). Germline lookup yields CDR1 LNHDA and CDR2 SQIVND (reference sequence). V was trimmed by 2 bases and J by 3 bases, leaving 16 bases between them. CDR3 length equals 16 residues. The CDR3 coding sequence is TGTGCCAGTAGTATACATCAGATGGGGGGTGACACTGAAGCTTTCTTT. This gives the protein CASSIHQMGGDTEAFF.

The rearrangement links TRBV19 to TRBJ2-2; the match to TRBD2 covers 10 bases. After removal of 5 bases from V and 0 bases from J, the junction contained 6 bases not matched to a gene. There are 17 residues in the CDR3. From germline, CDR1 is LNHDA and CDR2 SQIVND (reference sequence). CDR3 coding DNA: TGTGCCAGTAGTTTGGCTAGCGGGGGCTCGAACACCGGGGAGCTGTTTTTT. Encoded protein: CASSLASGGSNTGELFF.

This clone came up once. CDR3 region: CASSLGVGATEAFF. The CDR3 region has the DNA TGTGCCAGCAGCTTGGGGGTGGGGGCCACTGAAGCTTTCTTT. V usage is TRBV5-5 and J usage is TRBJ1-1; perhaps TRBD1 as D (6 bases). The V and J ends lost 0 bases and 4 bases respectively, with 10 bases between them. From germline, CDR1 is SGHKS and CDR2 YYEKEE (reference sequence). The CDR3 consists of 14 residues.

The gene calls are TRBV2 and TRBJ2-5; 7 positions match TRBD1. The CDR3 sequence is 16 residues long. Germline CDR1 reads SNHLY; CDR2 reads FYNNEI. After removal of 8 bases from V and 4 bases from J, the junction contained 16 bases not matched to a gene. CDR3 nucleotide sequence: TGTGCCAGCGTGGGTCCCGACAGGGTCAGAGGAGAGACCCAGTACTTC. Translation gives CASVGPDRVRGETQYF.

The chain links TRBV27 to TRBJ2-2; D is ambiguous. The CDR3 has 14 residues. Deletions cut 0 bases from V and 7 bases from J, with 9 bases between. Germline V gives CDR1 MNHEY, CDR2 SMNVEV (reference sequence). The CDR3 here is CASSLSGPIGELFF. CDR3 sequence (DNA): TGTGCCAGCAGTTTATCGGGCCCTATCGGGGAGCTGTTTTTT.

The chain carries TRBV4-1 and TRBJ1-3; TRBD1 matches at 11 bases. The J segment lost 2 bases and the V segment lost 3 bases, leaving 9 bases of the junction unmatched. Germline assignment: CDR1 MGHRA and CDR2 YSYEKL. This CDR3 spans 18 amino acids. The CDR3 DNA reads as TGCGCCAGCAGCCACCCCGTACCGGGACAGGGGGCTGGAAACACCATATATTTT. Protein: CASSHPVPGQGAGNTIYF.

The chain recombines TRBV30 with TRBJ1-5; 7 bases are a match to TRBD1. Per the germline V gene, CDR1 is GTSNPN and CDR2 is SVGIG (reference sequence). V shed 3 bases, J shed 3 bases, and the junction held 17 bases outside the gene matches. The CDR3 loop spans 18 amino acids. This CDR3 is CAWSDYQDRRFYNQPQHF. The CDR3 nucleotides read TGTGCCTGGAGCGACTACCAGGACAGGCGATTTTACAATCAGCCCCAGCATTTT.

The V and J genes are TRBV5-6 and TRBJ2-7; TRBD1 matches at 11 bases. The CDR3 consists of 12 residues. From germline, CDR1 is SGHDT and CDR2 YYEEEE. The V segment lost 3 bases and the J segment 9 bases; nucleotides outside the gene matches: 2. CDR3 in amino acids: CASSSGQGVQYF. The CDR3 bases are TGTGCCAGCAGCTCGGGACAGGGGGTGCAGTACTTC.

This chain links TRBV5-6 with TRBJ1-1, with D unclear. The length of the CDR3 is 11 residues. The ends were cut back, 2 bases at V and 7 bases at J, with 6 bases in the middle. Germline lookup yields CDR1 SGHDT and CDR2 YYEEEE. This CDR3 is CASSLALEAFF. Here the CDR3 DNA reads TGTGCCAGCAGCTTAGCACTTGAAGCTTTCTTT. Looking up the rest from reference TRBV5-6 and TRBJ1-1 gives the full variable domain: DAGVTQSPTHLIKTRGQQVTLRCSPKSGHDTVSWYQQALGQGPQFIFQYYEEEERQRGNFPDRFSGHQFPNYSSELNVNALLLGDSALYLCASSLALEAFFGQGTRLTVV.

The genes are TRBV5-5 and TRBJ2-2, with 9 bases lining up with TRBD1. The CDR3 sequence is 16 residues long. Trimming removed 4 bases from V and 6 bases from J; junction bases left unmatched: 10. CDR1 and CDR2 (germline): SGHKS, YYEKEE (reference sequence). CDR3 nucleotides: TGTGCCAGCAGCCCGGACAGGGGCTTTTTTCCCGGGGAGCTGTTTTTT. Translated, it gives CASSPDRGFFPGELFF.

This clone was recorded once. V gene TRBV27 combines with J gene TRBJ1-6, with TRBD1 as a possible D gene (5 bases). V was pared by 8 bases and J by 13 bases, with 15 bases between. The CDR3 sequence is 12 residues long. Looked up from germline, CDR1 is MNHEY and CDR2 is SMNVEV (reference sequence). CDR3 residues: CASGPSGVPLHF. Here the CDR3 DNA reads TGTGCCAGCGGCCCGTCGGGGGTGCCCCTCCACTTT.

The chain has TRBV5-1 and TRBJ2-5; 7 bases line up with TRBD2. The CDR3 has 18 residues. The J segment lost 1 base and the V segment lost 0 bases, leaving 12 bases of the junction unmatched. The germline CDR1 and CDR2 sequences are SGHRS and YFSETQ. This chain's CDR3 is CASSLAFKGERGQETQYF. The CDR3 DNA follows: TGCGCCAGCAGCTTGGCCTTTAAGGGCGAGCGGGGCCAAGAGACCCAGTACTTC.

The V call is TRBV11-2, the J call TRBJ2-1; D unresolved. The CDR3 extends over 11 amino acids. In germline, CDR1 is SGHAT, CDR2 FQNNGV. V gave up 0 bases and J gave up 9 bases, with 3 bases separating them. The CDR3 sequence: CASSLDREQFF. The CDR3 nucleotides are TGTGCCAGCAGCTTAGATCGTGAGCAGTTCTTC.

This chain joins TRBV7-4 and TRBJ2-5; possible D gene TRBD1, 5 bases. Trimming removed 1 base at V and 5 bases at J, with 23 bases between. The germline gives CDR1 SGHVT, CDR2 SQSDAQ. The CDR3 is made up of 18 amino acids. The CDR3 is CASSLGAVGPPPGETQYF. For the CDR3, the DNA is TGTGCCAGCAGCTTAGGGGCGGTGGGGCCTCCCCCTGGGGAGACCCAGTACTTC.

This chain connects TRBV30 to TRBJ2-7, with D uncertain. CDR3 length: 14 residues. Trimming took 6 bases from V and 0 from J, leaving 15 bases between them. Germline V lookup: CDR1 GTSNPN, CDR2 SVGIG (reference sequence). In DNA, the CDR3 is TGTGCCTGCATTGACTCTCGGAGCTCCTACGAGCAGTACTTC. As protein: CACIDSRSSYEQYF.

The V call is TRBV27, the J call TRBJ2-7, with a tentative D call TRBD1 (5 bases). Trimming pared 5 bases from V and 2 bases from J, leaving 19 bases between. Germline V gene data show CDR1 as MNHEY and CDR2 as SMNVEV (reference sequence). The CDR3 spans 16 residues. The CDR3 nucleotides are TGTGCCAGCAGTGAATCCCTGGGGCAAGTAACCTACGAGCAGTACTTC. It specifies CASSESLGQVTYEQYF.

The V and J genes are TRBV15 and TRBJ1-5; D is possibly TRBD1 (6 bases). Germline V lookup: CDR1 LNHNV, CDR2 YYDKDF (reference sequence). V dropped 0 bases and J dropped 2 bases, with 14 bases sitting between them. This CDR3 has 17 residues. CDR3 protein: CATSRDNVAGGNQPQHF. As DNA, the CDR3 is TGTGCCACCAGCAGAGATAATGTGGCAGGGGGCAATCAGCCCCAGCATTTT.